This TCR beta chain is from a study of blood T cells in healthy people across ages. PCR was performed a second time for roughly 7 to 11 cycles using a sample-barcoded 5' primer and a J-beta primer mix. One entry per CDR3 protein results from TCRdb running MiXCR on the 5' RACE reads. The sample contains about 1.1 million distinct CDR3 sequences, about two fifths of which appear only once. Sequences were obtained from blood. The receptor was derived from a man aged 18 to 30 in good health.

The CDR3 region has the DNA TGCAGTGCGGTTACCGGGACAGGCACAGATACGCAGTATTTT. The encoded protein is CSAVTGTGTDTQYF. The chain carries TRBV20-1 and TRBJ2-3; TRBD1 matches at 7 bases. The V gene end was trimmed by 6 bases and the J gene end by 1 base; junction bases not matched to a gene: 7. The CDR3 totals 14 residues. Germline-derived CDR1 and CDR2 are DFQATT and SNEGSKA (reference sequence).